The T cell receptor (beta chain) under discussion was sequenced for a study of CD8 T cells in ankylosing spondylitis. On this clonotype itself: The antigen is unknown.

It was by quantitative 5'-RACE with molecular barcodes that TCR beta libraries were made. TCRdb re-called the 5' RACE reads with MiXCR, one entry per CDR3 protein. The table records 300,000 to 350,000 distinct CDR3 sequences, approximately 14% of them present only once. This CDR3 comprises 18 residues. CDR1 and CDR2 from the germline V gene are SGHRS and YFSETQ. V was pared by 4 bases and J by 0 bases, with 10 bases of the junction left unmatched. Whole-study findings and limits: The authors reported significant enrichment of disease-linked clones in matched ankylosing spondylitis synovial fluid. Prior literature has documented some motif variants in synovial fluid and blood from reactive arthritis.

This chain links TRBV5-1 with TRBJ2-6; 7 bases fit TRBD1. Source material: blood, either unsorted or a sorted T cell fraction (not recorded which). This clonotype was obtained from a male donor with ankylosing spondylitis or in good health (not recorded which). This chain's CDR3 is CASSPMGQQSSGANVLTF. CDR3 DNA: TGCGCCAGCAGCCCTATGGGACAGCAGAGCTCTGGGGCCAACGTCCTGACTTTC.